Below, one T cell receptor beta chain is given with its context. There is no known antigen for this receptor. Within one base of it there is no much larger clone, and no base qualities were kept. This sample is part of a study of shared clonotypes between healthy human individuals (dated by TCRdb to 2020 to 2021). With regard to the full study: A few men and two women, aged 18 to 49 years, made up the cohort. For each donor, three plates each were used for CD4 naive and CD4 memory, two plates were used for CD8 naive, and one plate was used for CD8 memory. To estimate repertoire size and how much clonotypes are shared between individuals, the study performed deep sequencing of blood TCR repertoires from roughly five healthy adults. To increase sequencing depth and limit assay-specific biases, different laboratories used diverse techniques to prepare libraries and sequence TCR repertoires. Between about 0.8 and 9 billion PBMCs per donor were obtained by leukapheresis. Study-wide conclusions, independent of this receptor: Rarefaction of sorted-subset datasets indicated incomplete sequencing despite the large sequencing depth. Because the study included a small number of donors, the genetic and exposure-history diversity represented was limited. Sharing across several donors was observed for approximately 5% of naive CD4, 3% to 3.5% of naive CD8, about 2.5% of memory CD4, and about 0.38% of memory CD8 clonotypes. Based on pairwise subsampling, the degree of clonotype sharing among donors was expected to be affected by sequencing depth. Compared with non-shared clonotypes, the clonotypes found in all four sorted-subset donors had higher generation probabilities. Naive subsets generally had larger estimated clonotype richness than memory subsets did. Sampling was limited to blood, and TCR repertoires in tissue likely differ from TCR repertoires in blood.

TCR CDR3 regions were amplified from genomic DNA by multiplex PCR using the deep immunoSEQ assay. Genomic DNA extracted from each cell subset was distributed evenly over all wells of several immunoSEQ 96-well plates, and each plate served as one replicate. Each replicate PCR for sorted subsets received roughly 200 ng genomic DNA, equal to tens of thousands of T cell genomes. Purified libraries were quantified with a Qubit 3.0 fluorometer, sized on a Bioanalyzer 2100, and re-quantified with the KAPA Library Quantification kit. Every immunoSEQ 96-well plate was sequenced on a dedicated single-read 150-cycle Illumina NextSeq 550 flow cell. Per the authors' processing: Because the immunoSEQ output included only junctional sequences and no quality scores, the filtering could not be the same as the filtering used for full-length reads. Sequences were annotated with PyIR, a Python wrapper for IgBLAST v1.9, using IMGT germline references to assign V/J genes and CDR3. Reads with weak V/J assignments (E-value above 1e-6), missing CDR3, stop codons, out-of-frame junctions, or ambiguous translated residues were removed. V3J clonotypes were defined as sequences sharing an identical inferred V gene, J gene, and CDR3 amino acid sequence. Percentage overlap between repertoires was calculated by dividing the number of shared unique clonotypes by the size of the smaller repertoire. Richness of each repertoire was evaluated using RTK rarefaction, the Chao1 estimator, and Recon v2.1 estimates of unobserved clonotypes. Generation probabilities were computed with OLGA for all TCRbeta clonotypes obtained by the gDNA method from a handful of donors. In its TCRdb copy, this immuneACCESS table keeps in-frame sequences only and misses some clones. Where compared with another copy, unresolved V genes explain less than half of these, and the others have no known cause. That table furnishes V, J and clone size, whereas the DNA furnished D and trimming. The table for this sample lists some 700,000 clones; 80% to 95% of them were counted only once. The ten top clones hold 30% to 35% of the sample.

Reading from cysteine to phenylalanine, the CDR3 counts 13 amino acids. The read is trimmed to its CDR3 DNA, 39 bases read in frame from base 1. Trimming at the junction amounts to 5 bases on V and 5 bases on J, and the germline ends lie 15 bases apart. The germline V gene specifies SQVTM as CDR1 and ANQGSEA as CDR2. Donors were healthy HIV-negative adults with no recently reported acute infections or vaccinations. Every donor was a Caucasian adult residing in Nashville, Tennessee, USA. The CD8 memory samples were a combination of magnetically selected CD45RO+ cells and CCR7-negative CD45RA+ effector memory (TemRA) cells. After blood collection by leukapheresis, PBMCs were isolated using Ficoll-Histopaque density gradient centrifugation and then cryopreserved in the vapor phase of liquid nitrogen. Analytical flow cytometry was used to check the purity and quantity of every magnetically sorted T cell population. Each sorted fraction had its genomic DNA isolated and then quantified by UV absorbance on a Nanodrop 2000c.

The chain was built from TRBV29-1 and TRBJ1-2; a tentative D match to TRBD1 spans 5 bases. This TCR came from a man in his late teens or twenties in good health. Some clones in this sample may be carry-over from other donors' samples. Sequenced sample: memory CD8+ T cells from PBMCs. The cell subset or site label on this specimen signifies: CD45RO+ cells pooled with CCR7-negative TemRA cells. The CDR3 reads CSVWGGLDYGYTF. The DNA is TGCAGCGTTTGGGGCGGATTGGATTATGGCTACACCTTC.